This entry lists 2 T cell receptor beta chains sequenced from one sample in a study of response to subunit inactivated influenza vaccine. TCRdb called the RT-PCR reads again in MiXCR, with one record for every CDR3 protein. In the table there are some 200,000 distinct CDR3 sequences, approximately 12% of which are singletons. In addition, the sample was reused for a study of T cells expressing NK-cell markers. As that study records: UMI-tagged 5'RACE template switching yielded the TCR beta cDNA.

The source material was CD8+ T cells sorted from PBMCs, sampled 11 to 12 days after vaccination. These receptors all come from a middle-aged man who received an inactivated influenza vaccine.

The sample holds many counts of this clonotype. The chain links TRBV5-5 to TRBJ1-1; D is perhaps TRBD1 (5 bases). Germline values: CDR1 SGHKS, CDR2 YYEKEE (reference sequence). This CDR3 contains 14 residues. Trimming removed 1 base from V and 5 bases from J, with 12 bases in between. The CDR3 bases are TGTGCCAGCAGCTTGCTGGAGGGACGGACTGAAGCTTTCTTT. Its translation: CASSLLEGRTEAFF.

This chain connects TRBV20-1 to TRBJ2-1, with D maybe TRBD2 (6 bases). This CDR3 comprises 19 residues. V was shortened by 0 bases and J by 0 bases, with 21 bases between the two germline ends. Germline CDR1 and CDR2: DFQATT and SNEGSKA (reference sequence). CDR3 protein: CSAREGERVHLRSYNEQFF. CDR3 DNA: TGCAGTGCTAGAGAGGGCGAGCGGGTCCACCTTCGCTCCTACAATGAGCAGTTCTTC.